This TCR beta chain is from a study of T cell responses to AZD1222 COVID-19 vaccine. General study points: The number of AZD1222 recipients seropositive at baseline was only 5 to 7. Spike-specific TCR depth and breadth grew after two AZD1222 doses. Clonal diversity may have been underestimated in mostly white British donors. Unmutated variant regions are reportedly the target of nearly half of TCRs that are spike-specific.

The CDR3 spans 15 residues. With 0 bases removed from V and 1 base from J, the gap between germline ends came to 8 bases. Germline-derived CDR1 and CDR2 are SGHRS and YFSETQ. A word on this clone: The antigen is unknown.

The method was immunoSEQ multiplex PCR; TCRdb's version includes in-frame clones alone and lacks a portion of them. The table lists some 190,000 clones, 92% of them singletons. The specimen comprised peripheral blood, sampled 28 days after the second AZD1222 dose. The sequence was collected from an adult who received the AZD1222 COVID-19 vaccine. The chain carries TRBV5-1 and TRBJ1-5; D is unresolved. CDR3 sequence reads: CASSLGMGSNQPQHF. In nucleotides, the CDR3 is TGCGCCAGCAGCTTGGGGATGGGGAGCAATCAGCCCCAGCATTTT.